The entry below describes one T cell receptor (beta chain). Its antigen is not identified. TCRdb keeps only in-frame clones here, not all; method: immunoSEQ multiplex PCR. Of about 49,000 clones listed, about 80% are singletons. This specimen belongs to a study of OX40 agonist ivuxolimab in advanced cancers. Study-wide context: Ivuxolimab doses were 0.01, 0.1, 0.3, 1.5, 3 or 10 mg/kg every 2 weeks. Earlier anti-PD-1, anti-PD-L1 or anti-CTLA-4 therapy was permitted; 40% had received some. Three patients, one with hepatocellular carcinoma and two with cutaneous melanoma, achieved partial responses. Findings and limits, study-wide: Expanded clones belonging to CD8+ T cells outnumbered, on average, those of CD4+.

The sample was CD4+ or CD8+ T cells sorted from blood, taken in a trial of the OX40 agonist ivuxolimab. The receptor was derived from an adult with an advanced solid tumor such as melanoma, head and neck, liver or kidney cancer.

The CDR3 here is CASSPEDSNYEQYF. CDR3 coding DNA: TGTGCCAGCAGCCCTGAGGACAGCAACTACGAGCAGTACTTC. V and J are TRBV5-8 and TRBJ2-7, with a weak D call TRBD1 (6 bases). The CDR3 covers 14 residues. Trimming took 4 bases from V and 3 from J, leaving 14 bases between them. Germline V gene sequence: CDR1 SGHTS, CDR2 YDEGEE.